This T cell receptor beta chain came from a study of T-cell memory formation after mild COVID-19. The CDR3 spans 13 residues. Germline assignment: CDR1 MNHNS and CDR2 SASEGT. Trimming pared 4 bases from V and 4 bases from J, leaving 10 bases between. About this clonotype itself: Antigen: not known.

Using constant-segment primers, 5'RACE produced TCR alpha and TCR beta cDNA libraries carrying sample barcodes and UMIs. TCRdb reanalysed the 5' RACE reads using MiXCR and keeps one entry per CDR3 protein. The sample shows some 300,000 distinct CDR3 sequences, more than 20% of them seen only once. General study results and limits: Pre-infection memory harbored some responding clones, suggesting cross-reactive memory joined. CD4/CD8 balance characterized clones contracting day 15 to 85, and CD4+ skew characterized later expanders.

The sequence derives from a man between 18 and 29 years old who had mild COVID-19 (a few samples of this study predate the infection). Cell type and time point are not known. The gene calls are TRBV6-1 and TRBJ1-2; D unclear. What was sequenced was PBMCs or a T cell subset sorted from them (not recorded which). This CDR3 reads CASSVDSVYGYTF. CDR3 nucleotide sequence: TGTGCCAGCAGTGTTGATAGTGTCTATGGCTACACCTTC.